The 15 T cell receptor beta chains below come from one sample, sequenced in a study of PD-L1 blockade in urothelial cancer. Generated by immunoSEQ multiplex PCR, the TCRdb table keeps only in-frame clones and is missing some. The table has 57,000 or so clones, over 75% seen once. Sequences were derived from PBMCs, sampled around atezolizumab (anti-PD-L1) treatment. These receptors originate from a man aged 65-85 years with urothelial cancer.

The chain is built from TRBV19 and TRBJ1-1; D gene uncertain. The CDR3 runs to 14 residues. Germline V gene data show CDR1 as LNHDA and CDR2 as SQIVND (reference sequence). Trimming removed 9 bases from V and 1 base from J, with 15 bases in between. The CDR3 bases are TGTGCCAGCCGAGTTAATACAGCGAACACTGAAGCTTTCTTT. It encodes CASRVNTANTEAFF.

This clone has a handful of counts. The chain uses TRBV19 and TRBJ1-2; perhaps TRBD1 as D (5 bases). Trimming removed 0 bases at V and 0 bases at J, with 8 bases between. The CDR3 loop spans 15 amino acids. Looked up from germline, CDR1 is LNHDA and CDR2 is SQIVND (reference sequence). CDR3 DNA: TGTGCCAGTAGTATAGATCGCAGGGCTAACTATGGCTACACCTTC. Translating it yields CASSIDRRANYGYTF.

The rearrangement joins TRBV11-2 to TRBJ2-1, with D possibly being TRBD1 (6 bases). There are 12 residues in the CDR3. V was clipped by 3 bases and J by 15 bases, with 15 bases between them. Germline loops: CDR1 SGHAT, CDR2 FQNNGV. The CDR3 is CASSLGHPGRFF. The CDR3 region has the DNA TGTGCCAGCAGCTTGGGACACCCAGGGCGGTTCTTC.

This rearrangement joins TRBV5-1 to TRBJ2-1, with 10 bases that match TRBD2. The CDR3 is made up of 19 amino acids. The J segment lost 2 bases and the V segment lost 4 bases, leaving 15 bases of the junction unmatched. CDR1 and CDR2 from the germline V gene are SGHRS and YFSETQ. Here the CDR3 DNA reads TGCGCCAGCAGCCCTTCCGGGACTAGCGTGTTCGGGGCCTACAATGAGCAGTTCTTC. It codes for CASSPSGTSVFGAYNEQFF.

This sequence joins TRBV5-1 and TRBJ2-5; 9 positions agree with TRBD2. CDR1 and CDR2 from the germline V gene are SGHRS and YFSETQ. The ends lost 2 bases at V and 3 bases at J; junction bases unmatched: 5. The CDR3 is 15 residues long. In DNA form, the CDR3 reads TGCGCCAGCAGCTTAACGGCTAGCGGGGAAGAGACCCAGTACTTC. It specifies CASSLTASGEETQYF.

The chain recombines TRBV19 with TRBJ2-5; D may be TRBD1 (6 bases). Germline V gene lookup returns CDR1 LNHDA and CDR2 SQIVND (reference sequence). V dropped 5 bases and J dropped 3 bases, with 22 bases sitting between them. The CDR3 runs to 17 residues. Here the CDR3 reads CASSSLTGTQSKETQYF. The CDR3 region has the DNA TGTGCCAGTAGTTCCCTCACGGGGACACAAAGCAAAGAGACCCAGTACTTC.

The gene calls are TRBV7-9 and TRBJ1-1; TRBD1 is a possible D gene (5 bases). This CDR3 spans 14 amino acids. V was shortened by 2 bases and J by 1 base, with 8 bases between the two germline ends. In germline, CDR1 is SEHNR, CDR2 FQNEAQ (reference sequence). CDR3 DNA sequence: TGTGCCAGCAGCTTATCCGGACAGAACACTGAAGCTTTCTTT. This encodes CASSLSGQNTEAFF.

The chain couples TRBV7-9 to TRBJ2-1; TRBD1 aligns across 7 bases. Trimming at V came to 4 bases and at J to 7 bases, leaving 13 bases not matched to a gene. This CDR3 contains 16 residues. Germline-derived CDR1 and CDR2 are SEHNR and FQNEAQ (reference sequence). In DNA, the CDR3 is TGTGCCAGCAGCTCACGCCCGGGACAGAAAGCAAATGAGCAGTTCTTC. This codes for CASSSRPGQKANEQFF.

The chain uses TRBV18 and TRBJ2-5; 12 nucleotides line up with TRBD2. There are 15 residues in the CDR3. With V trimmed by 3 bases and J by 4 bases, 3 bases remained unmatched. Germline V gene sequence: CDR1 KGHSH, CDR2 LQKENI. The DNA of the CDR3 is TGTGCCAGCTCACCTATACTAGCGGGAGGAGAGACCCAGTACTTC. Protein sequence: CASSPILAGGETQYF. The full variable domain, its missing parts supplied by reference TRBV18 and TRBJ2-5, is NAGVMQNPRHLVRRRGQEARLRCSPMKGHSHVYWYRQLPEEGLKFMVYLQKENIIDESGMPKERFSAEFPKEGPSILRIQQVVRGDSAAYFCASSPILAGGETQYFGPGTRLLVL.

CDR3 protein: CASRESWAGEETQYF. The CDR3 DNA reads TGTGCCAGCCGAGAATCCTGGGCGGGAGAGGAGACCCAGTACTTC. V gene TRBV27 combines with J gene TRBJ2-5; 7 bases match TRBD2. Trimming took 8 bases from V and 5 from J; bases not matched to a gene: 14. This CDR3 region has 15 residues. Per the germline V gene, CDR1 is MNHEY and CDR2 is SMNVEV (reference sequence).

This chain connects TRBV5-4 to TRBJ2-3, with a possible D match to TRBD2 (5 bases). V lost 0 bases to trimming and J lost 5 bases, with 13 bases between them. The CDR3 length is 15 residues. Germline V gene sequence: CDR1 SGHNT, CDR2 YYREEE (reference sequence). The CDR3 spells CASSLDRELGDTQYF. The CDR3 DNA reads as TGTGCCAGCAGCTTGGACCGGGAACTCGGAGATACGCAGTATTTT. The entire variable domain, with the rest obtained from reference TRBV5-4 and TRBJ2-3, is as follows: ETGVTQSPTHLIKTRGQQVTLRCSSQSGHNTVSWYQQALGQGPQFIFQYYREEENGRGNFPPRFSGLQFPNYSSELNVNALELDDSALYLCASSLDRELGDTQYFGPGTRLTVL.

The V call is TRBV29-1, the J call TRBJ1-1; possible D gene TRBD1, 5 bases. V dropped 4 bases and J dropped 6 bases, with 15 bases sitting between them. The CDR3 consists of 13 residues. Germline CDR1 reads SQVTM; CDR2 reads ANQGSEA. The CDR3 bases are TGCAGCGTTGTATCGCAGGGTGCAGCTGAAGCTTTCTTT. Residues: CSVVSQGAAEAFF.

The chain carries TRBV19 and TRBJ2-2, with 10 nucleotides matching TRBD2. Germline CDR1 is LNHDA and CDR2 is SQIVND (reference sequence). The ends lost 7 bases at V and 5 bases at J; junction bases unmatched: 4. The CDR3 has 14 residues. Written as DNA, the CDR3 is TGTGCCAGTACCTCGACTAGCGGGACCGGGGAGCTGTTTTTT. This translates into CASTSTSGTGELFF.

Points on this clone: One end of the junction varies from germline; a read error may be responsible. CDR3 DNA sequence: TGTGCCAGCAGCTTAGAAGGCGGGGCCCCCTTTCAAGCCATAGTCTTC. This encodes CASSLEGGAPFQAIVF. The chain links TRBV11-2 to TRBJ2-1; TRBD2 is a possible D gene (6 bases). The CDR3 totals 16 residues. Germline CDR1 is SGHAT and CDR2 is FQNNGV.

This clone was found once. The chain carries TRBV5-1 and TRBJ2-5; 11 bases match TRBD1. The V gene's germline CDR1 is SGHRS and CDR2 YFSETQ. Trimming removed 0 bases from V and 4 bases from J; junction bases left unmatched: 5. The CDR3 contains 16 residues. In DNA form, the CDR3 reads TGCGCCAGCAGCTTGGGGACTGGGACAGGGGGAGAGACCCAGTACTTC. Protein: CASSLGTGTGGETQYF.